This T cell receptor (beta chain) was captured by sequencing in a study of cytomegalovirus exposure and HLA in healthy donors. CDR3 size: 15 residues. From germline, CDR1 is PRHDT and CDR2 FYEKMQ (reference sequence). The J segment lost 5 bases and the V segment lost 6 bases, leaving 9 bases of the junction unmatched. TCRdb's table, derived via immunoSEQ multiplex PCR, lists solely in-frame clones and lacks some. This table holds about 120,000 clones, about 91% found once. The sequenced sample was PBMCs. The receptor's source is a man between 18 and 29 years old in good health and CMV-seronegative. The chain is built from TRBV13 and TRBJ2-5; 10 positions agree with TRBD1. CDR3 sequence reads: CASSSGTGAVETQYF. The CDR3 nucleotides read TGTGCCAGCAGTTCCGGGACAGGGGCGGTTGAGACCCAGTACTTC.